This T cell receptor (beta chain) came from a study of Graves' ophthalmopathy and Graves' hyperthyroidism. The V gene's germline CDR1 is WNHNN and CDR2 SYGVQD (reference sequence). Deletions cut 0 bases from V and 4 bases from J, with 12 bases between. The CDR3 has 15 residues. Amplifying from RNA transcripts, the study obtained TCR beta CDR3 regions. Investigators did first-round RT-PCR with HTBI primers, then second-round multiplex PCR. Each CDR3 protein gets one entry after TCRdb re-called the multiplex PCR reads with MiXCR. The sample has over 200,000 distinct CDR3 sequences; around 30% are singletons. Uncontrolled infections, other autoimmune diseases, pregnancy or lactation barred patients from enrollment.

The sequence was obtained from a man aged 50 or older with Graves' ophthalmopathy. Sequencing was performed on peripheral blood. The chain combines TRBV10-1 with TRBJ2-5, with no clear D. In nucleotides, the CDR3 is TGCGCCAGCAGTGAGTCGGGAACGGTGGGAGAGACCCAGTACTTC. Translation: CASSESGTVGETQYF.